This T cell receptor beta chain was identified in a study of T cells in Graves' hyperthyroidism and ophthalmopathy. The V gene end was trimmed by 8 bases and the J gene end by 8 bases; junction bases not matched to a gene: 9. The CDR3 has 14 residues. RNA transcripts yielded amplified TCR beta CDR3 regions. The HTBI set primed first-round TCR CDR3 RT-PCR. TCRdb ran MiXCR on the multiplex PCR reads and lists one entry per CDR3 protein. The repertoire holds more than 350,000 distinct CDR3 sequences, roughly 17% seen once, with about a third in the top ten. Fresh peripheral blood, around 11 ml of it, supplied the PBMCs. This clonotype was found many times.

The clonotype originates from a woman aged 25 to 39 with Graves' hyperthyroidism that later progressed to Graves' ophthalmopathy. V usage is TRBV12-3 or TRBV12-4 and J usage is TRBJ1-4; 9 bases agree with TRBD1. The specimen sequenced was blood. The CDR3 protein is CASGTGGGREKLFF. The CDR3 nucleotides are TGTGCCAGCGGTACAGGGGGCGGTCGGGAAAAACTGTTTTTT.